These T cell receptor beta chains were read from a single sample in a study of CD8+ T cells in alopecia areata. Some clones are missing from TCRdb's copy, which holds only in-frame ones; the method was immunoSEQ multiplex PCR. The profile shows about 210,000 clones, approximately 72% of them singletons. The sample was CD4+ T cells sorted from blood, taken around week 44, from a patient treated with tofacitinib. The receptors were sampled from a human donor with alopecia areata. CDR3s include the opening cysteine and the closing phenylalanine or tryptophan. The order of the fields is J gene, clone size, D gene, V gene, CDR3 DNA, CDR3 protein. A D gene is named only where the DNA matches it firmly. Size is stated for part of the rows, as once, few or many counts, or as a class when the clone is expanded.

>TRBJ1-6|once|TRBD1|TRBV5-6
TGTGCCAGCAGCGATGACAGGGGCGGGAATTCACCCCTCCACTTT
CASSDDRGGNSPLHF
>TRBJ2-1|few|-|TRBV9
TGTGCCAGCAGCGTAGCTGTCCGCTCCTACAATGAGCAGTTCTTC
CASSVAVRSYNEQFF
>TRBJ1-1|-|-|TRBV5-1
TGCGCCAGCAGCGTTCCAACGTCGGACACTGAAGCTTTCTTT
CASSVPTSDTEAFF
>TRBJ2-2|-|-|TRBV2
TGTGCCAGCAGTGCGGAGGAGAACACCGGGGAGCTGTTTTTT
CASSAEENTGELFF
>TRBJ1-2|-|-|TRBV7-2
TGTGCCAGCAGCTTTAACGAGCATGGCTACACCTTC
CASSFNEHGYTF
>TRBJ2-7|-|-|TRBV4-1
TGCGCCAGCAGCCAGCGCTCCACGGGGACCTACGAGCAGTACTTC
CASSQRSTGTYEQYF
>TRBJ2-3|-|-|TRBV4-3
TGCGCCAGCAGCCAAGGCCCGCGGGGAACCCCAGATACGCAGTATTTT
CASSQGPRGTPDTQYF
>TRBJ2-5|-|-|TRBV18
TGTGCCAGCTCACCACCCACAAGACAAGAGACCCAGTACTTC
CASSPPTRQETQYF
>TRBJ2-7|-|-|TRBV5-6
TGTGCCAGCAGCTTCCTGTACGAGCAGTACTTC
CASSFLYEQYF
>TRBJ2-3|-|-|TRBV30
TGTGCCTGGGACGGGATCACCTCCACAGATACGCAGTATTTT
CAWDGITSTDTQYF
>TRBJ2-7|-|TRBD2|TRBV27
TGTGCCAGCAGTGGACTAGCGGGGGGGACGTACGAGCAGTACTTC
CASSGLAGGTYEQYF
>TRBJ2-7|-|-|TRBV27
TGTGCCAGCAGTTTGTACACAGGGTACGAGCAGTACTTC
CASSLYTGYEQYF
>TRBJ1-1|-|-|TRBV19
TGTGCCAGTAGTATCGATGGGCAGTATGTGAGGGCTTTCTTT
CASSIDGQYVRAFF
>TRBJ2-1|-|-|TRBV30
TGTGCCTGGAGCGGGCAGGTATACAATGAGCAGTTCTTC
CAWSGQVYNEQFF
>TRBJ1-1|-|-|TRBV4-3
TGCGCCAGCAGCCAAGGACTTCATTCTAGGCGGGCGAACTTGAACACTGAAGCTTTCTTT
CASSQGLHSRRANLNTEAFF
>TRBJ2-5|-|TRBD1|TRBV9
TGTGCCAGCAGCGTGCGGGACAGGGGTTTAGAGACCCAGTACTTC
CASSVRDRGLETQYF
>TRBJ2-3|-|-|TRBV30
TGTGCCTGGAGTGTATTCGGGGATACGCAGTATTTT
CAWSVFGDTQYF
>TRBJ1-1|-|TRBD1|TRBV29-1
TGCAGCGGGGTTCGACAGGGGACTGAAGCTTTCTTT
CSGVRQGTEAFF
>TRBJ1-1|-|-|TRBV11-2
TGTGCCAGCAGCTTAGAAGAATTAATGAACACTGAAGCTTTCTTT
CASSLEELMNTEAFF
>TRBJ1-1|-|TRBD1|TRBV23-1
TGCGCCAGCAGTCAAACGGACAGGTTGGACACTGAAGCTTTCTTT
CASSQTDRLDTEAFF
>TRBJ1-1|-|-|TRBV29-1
TGCAGCGTCGCCAGGGGGAACACTGAAGCTTTCTTT
CSVARGNTEAFF
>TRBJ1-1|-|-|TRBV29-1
TGCAGCGTCGACCCGAACACTGAAGCTTTCTTT
CSVDPNTEAFF
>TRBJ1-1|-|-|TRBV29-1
TGCAGCGCACTACAGAACACTGAAGCTTTCTTT
CSALQNTEAFF
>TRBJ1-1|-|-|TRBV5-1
TGCGCCAGCAGCTCAGGGACGGCGAACACTGAAGCTTTCTTT
CASSSGTANTEAFF
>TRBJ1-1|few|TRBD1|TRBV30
TGTGCTACGGTTTACAGGGGGCCGGTAATGAACACTGAAGCTTTCTTT
CATVYRGPVMNTEAFF
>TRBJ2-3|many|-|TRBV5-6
TGTGCCAGCAGCTTTCAGGGTTGGAGCACAGATACGCAGTATTTT
CASSFQGWSTDTQYF
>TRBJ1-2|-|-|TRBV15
TGTGCCACCAGCCGCGGAGCTAACTATGGCTACACCTTC
CATSRGANYGYTF
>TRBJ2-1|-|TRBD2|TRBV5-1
TGCGCCAGCAGCTTTGGACTAGCGGGCAACAATGAGCAGTTCTTC
CASSFGLAGNNEQFF
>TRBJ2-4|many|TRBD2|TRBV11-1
TGTGCCAGCAGCCCTAGAGCGGGGGGGCCGAACATTCAGTACTTC
CASSPRAGGPNIQYF
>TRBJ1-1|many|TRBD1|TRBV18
TGTGCCAGCTCACCTATGACAGGGTCGGACACTGAAGCTTTCTTT
CASSPMTGSDTEAFF
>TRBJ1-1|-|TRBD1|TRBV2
TGTGCCAGCAGCTTACAGGGGGCCAACACTGAAGCTTTCTTT
CASSLQGANTEAFF
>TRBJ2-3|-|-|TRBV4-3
TGCGCCAGCAGCCAAGGAAGTCGAAACCGCGGTACGCAGTATTTT
CASSQGSRNRGTQYF
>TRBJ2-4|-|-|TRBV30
TGTGCCTGGAGTGTACGAGGGGGGCAACGACTAGCCAAAAACATTCAGTACTTC
CAWSVRGGQRLAKNIQYF
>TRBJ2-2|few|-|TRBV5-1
TGCGCCAGCAGCTACGGGGGTGGCACCGGGGAGCTGTTTTTT
CASSYGGGTGELFF
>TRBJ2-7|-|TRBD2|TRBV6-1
TGTGCCAGCAGTGCCGAACTAGCGGGCTACGAGCAGTACTTC
CASSAELAGYEQYF
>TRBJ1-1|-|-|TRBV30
TGTGCCTGGAGTGCTGACAGGAACACTGAAGCTTTCTTT
CAWSADRNTEAFF
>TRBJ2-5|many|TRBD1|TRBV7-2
TGTGCCAGCAGCTCCGGACAGGGTTCTCAAGAGACCCAGTACTTC
CASSSGQGSQETQYF
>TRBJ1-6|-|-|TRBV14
TGTGCCAGCAGCCCGGACGCGAGTGAGGGTTCACCCCTCCACTTT
CASSPDASEGSPLHF
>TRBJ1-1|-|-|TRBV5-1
TGCGCCAGCAGCTTGGTCGACATGTGGAACACTGAAGCTTTCTTT
CASSLVDMWNTEAFF
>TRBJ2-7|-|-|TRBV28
TGTGCCGCCTCAACAGGGAACCACGAGCAGTACTTC
CAASTGNHEQYF
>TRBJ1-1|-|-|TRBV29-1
TGCAGCGTTGAGGGACAAATGAACACTGAAGCTTTCTTT
CSVEGQMNTEAFF
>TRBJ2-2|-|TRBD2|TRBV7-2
TGTGCCAGCACCCTCGGGGGGGCCGGGGAGCTGTTTTTT
CASTLGGAGELFF
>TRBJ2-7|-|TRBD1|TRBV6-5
TGTGCCAGCAGTTACTCGTACACAGGGGGCTACGAGCAGTACTTC
CASSYSYTGGYEQYF
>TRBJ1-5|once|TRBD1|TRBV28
TGTGCCAGCAGTTTTAGGGGACAGGGCATACGGCCCCAGCATTTT
CASSFRGQGIRPQHF
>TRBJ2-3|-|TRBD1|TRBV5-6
TGTGCCAGCAGCTCCCCCGGGACAGGGTCAGATACGCAGTATTTT
CASSSPGTGSDTQYF
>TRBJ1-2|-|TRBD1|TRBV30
TGTGCCTGGAGAACGACCGGGACAGGGCCTTATGGCTACACCTTC
CAWRTTGTGPYGYTF
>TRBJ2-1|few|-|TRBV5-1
TGCGCCAGCAGTAACGGGGGGCAAGGCAATGAGCAGTTCTTC
CASSNGGQGNEQFF
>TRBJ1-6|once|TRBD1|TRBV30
TGTGCCTGGCGCCGACAGGGTAATTCACCCCTCCACTTT
CAWRRQGNSPLHF
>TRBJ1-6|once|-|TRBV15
TGTGCCACCAGCCCTCAGACCACTGGGGACACACCCCTCCACTTT
CATSPQTTGDTPLHF
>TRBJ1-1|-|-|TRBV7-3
TGTGCCAGCAGCTTAAGCGCAGTGATGAACACTGAAGCTTTCTTT
CASSLSAVMNTEAFF
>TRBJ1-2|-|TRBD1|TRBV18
TGTGCCAGCTCACCACGGGACAGGGGGAACTATGGCTACACCTTC
CASSPRDRGNYGYTF
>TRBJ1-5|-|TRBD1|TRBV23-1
TGCGCCAGCAGTCAAGACGGGACAGGGAATCAGCCCCAGCATTTT
CASSQDGTGNQPQHF
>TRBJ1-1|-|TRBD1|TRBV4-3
TGCGCCAGCAGCCGACAGGGCAAGAACACTGAAGCTTTCTTT
CASSRQGKNTEAFF
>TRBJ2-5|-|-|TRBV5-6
TGTGCCAGCAGCCGCTACTCGACTAGTTTGGAAGAGACCCAGTACTTC
CASSRYSTSLEETQYF